Each of the 29 T cell receptor beta chains below was sequenced from the same sample in a study of T cell clonotyping in hematopoietic cell transplantation. Sequenced by immunoSEQ multiplex PCR; TCRdb stores in-frame clones only, minus some. The sample records tens of thousands of clones, around nine tenths being singletons. Sequencing used PBMCs, obtained 100 days after allogeneic stem cell transplant. All receptors derive from a female patient aged 50-65 years who had an allogeneic stem cell transplant from a related donor, so the T cells may come from the graft donor. Some clones in this sample may be carry-over from other donors' samples.

J is TRBJ2-5 and V is TRBV2, with D possibly matching TRBD2 (6 bases). CDR1 SNHLY and CDR2 FYNNEI come from the germline V gene. V was shortened by 3 bases and J by 5 bases, with 19 bases between the two germline ends. The CDR3 extends over 16 amino acids. The CDR3 spells CASSDEAGLPGETQYF. The CDR3 DNA is TGTGCCAGCAGTGACGAGGCGGGGCTTCCAGGGGAGACCCAGTACTTC. Looking up the rest from reference TRBV2 and TRBJ2-5 gives the full variable domain: EPEVTQTPSHQVTQMGQEVILRCVPISNHLYFYWYRQILGQKVEFLVSFYNNEISEKSEIFDDQFSVERPDGSNFTLKIRSTKLEDSAMYFCASSDEAGLPGETQYFGPGTRLLVL.

The chain recombines TRBV19 with TRBJ2-2; TRBD1 matches at 10 bases. V shed 5 bases and J 7 bases; nucleotides not matched to a gene: 10. This CDR3 contains 16 residues. Germline assignment: CDR1 LNHDA and CDR2 SQIVND (reference sequence). CDR3 region: CASSLRDRGDGGELFF. For the CDR3, the DNA is TGTGCCAGTAGTCTCCGGGACAGGGGAGACGGCGGGGAGCTGTTTTTT. Combining the CDR3 with reference TRBV19 and TRBJ2-2 gives the whole variable domain DGGITQSPKYLFRKEGQNVTLSCEQNLNHDAMYWYRQDPGQGLRLIYYSQIVNDFQKGDIAEGYSVSREKKESFPLTVTSAQKNPTAFYLCASSLRDRGDGGELFFGEGSRLTVL.

The chain carries TRBV18 and TRBJ2-7; a possible D gene is TRBD1 (6 bases). V lost 4 bases to trimming and J lost 2 bases, with 9 bases between them. Germline V CDR1 and CDR2: KGHSH, LQKENI. The CDR3 is 13 amino acids. This CDR3 reads CASSRGLTYEQYF. Here the CDR3 DNA reads TGTGCCAGCTCACGGGGGCTTACCTACGAGCAGTACTTC. Based on the CDR3 plus reference TRBV18 and TRBJ2-7, the full variable domain is NAGVMQNPRHLVRRRGQEARLRCSPMKGHSHVYWYRQLPEEGLKFMVYLQKENIIDESGMPKERFSAEFPKEGPSILRIQQVVRGDSAAYFCASSRGLTYEQYFGPGTRLTVT.

The V gene is TRBV5-1, the J gene TRBJ2-7; 7 bases line up with TRBD2. Germline V gene data show CDR1 as SGHRS and CDR2 as YFSETQ. The J segment lost 5 bases and the V segment lost 0 bases, leaving 5 bases of the junction unmatched. The CDR3 is made up of 14 amino acids. The CDR3 region is CASSLEGGGDEQYF. As DNA, the CDR3 is TGCGCCAGCAGCTTGGAAGGCGGGGGTGACGAGCAGTACTTC.

The chain employs TRBV4-3 and TRBJ1-1; D uncertain. The CDR3 consists of 14 residues. Trimming cost V 1 base and J 4 bases, with 10 bases left between them. CDR1 is LGHNA and CDR2 is YSLEER in the germline V gene. The CDR3 here is CASSQAGGSTEAFF. As DNA, the CDR3 is TGCGCCAGCAGCCAAGCGGGCGGTAGCACTGAAGCTTTCTTT.

V and J are TRBV27 and TRBJ2-5; 8 nucleotides match TRBD1. The trim removed 2 bases at V and 4 bases at J, leaving 6 bases unmatched. CDR1 is MNHEY and CDR2 is SMNVEV in the germline V gene (reference sequence). This CDR3 region has 15 residues. The chain's CDR3 is CASSLEAGGRETQYF. The CDR3 bases are TGTGCCAGCAGTTTAGAGGCAGGGGGCCGAGAGACCCAGTACTTC.

This sequence joins TRBV9 and TRBJ2-2; TRBD1 agrees at 9 bases. Germline CDR1 is SGDLS and CDR2 is YYNGEE. V gave up 5 bases and J gave up 3 bases; unmatched junction bases: 2. The CDR3 totals 14 residues. The CDR3 is CASRRQGDTGELFF. DNA of the CDR3: TGTGCCAGCAGGAGACAGGGGGACACCGGGGAGCTGTTTTTT.

The chain couples TRBV19 to TRBJ1-1; no reliable D call. The CDR3 has 14 residues. Germline V gives CDR1 LNHDA, CDR2 SQIVND (reference sequence). V was trimmed by 4 bases and J by 4 bases, leaving 13 bases between them. The CDR3 DNA sequence: TGTGCCAGTAGTAGTCTCTTAGTCGGCACTGAAGCTTTCTTT. It encodes CASSSLLVGTEAFF.

The V gene is TRBV7-2, the J gene TRBJ1-1; a weak D match, TRBD1 (6 bases). V was shortened by 2 bases and J by 2 bases, with 12 bases between the two germline ends. This CDR3 contains 15 residues. CDR1 is SGHTA, CDR2 FQGNSA, per germline. CDR3 bases: TGTGCCAGCAGCTTAATGGGGGCCACAAACACTGAAGCTTTCTTT. Protein sequence: CASSLMGATNTEAFF.

V is TRBV5-1 and J is TRBJ1-2, with 8 bases matching TRBD1. The CDR3 length is 15 residues. CDR1 and CDR2 (germline): SGHRS, YFSETQ. V dropped 4 bases and J dropped 5; count of bases not matched to a gene: 10. For the CDR3, the DNA is TGCGCCAGCAGCACCCTCGGGACAGGAAATTATGGCTACACCTTC. It specifies CASSTLGTGNYGYTF.

This clone was counted only a few times. This chain links TRBV2 with TRBJ2-1, with TRBD2 matching 8 bases. Per germline, CDR1 SNHLY and CDR2 FYNNEI. The CDR3 contains 14 residues. V lost 8 bases to trimming and J lost 6 bases; unmatched junction nucleotides: 9. This CDR3 reads CASRGGISGNEQFF. The CDR3 DNA follows: TGTGCCAGCCGCGGGGGGATCTCGGGCAATGAGCAGTTCTTC.

The chain carries TRBV15 and TRBJ1-1; D is unclear. CDR3 size: 13 residues. The V and J ends lost 3 bases and 4 bases respectively, with 9 bases between them. The germline gives CDR1 LNHNV, CDR2 YYDKDF (reference sequence). The CDR3 DNA follows: TGTGCCACCAGCAGGCAAGGAGGCACTGAAGCTTTCTTT. Residues: CATSRQGGTEAFF.

This sequence joins TRBV7-8 and TRBJ2-7; D gene uncertain. CDR1 SGHVS and CDR2 FQNEAQ come from the germline V gene. The V end was cut by 1 base, the J end by 3 bases, with 7 bases between. CDR3 length: 13 residues. This chain's CDR3 is CASSLDSDYEQYF. CDR3 DNA: TGTGCCAGCAGCTTAGACTCTGACTACGAGCAGTACTTC.

The V gene is TRBV13, the J gene TRBJ2-7, with unresolved D. Germline CDR1 PRHDT, CDR2 FYEKMQ (reference sequence). V was shortened by 4 bases and J by 1 base, with 8 bases between the two germline ends. This CDR3 region has 13 residues. The CDR3 nucleotides read TGTGCCAGCAGCTCCGGAAGGTCCTACGAGCAGTACTTC. Translation: CASSSGRSYEQYF.

The V and J genes are TRBV11-2 and TRBJ2-7; TRBD2 is a possible D gene (6 bases). The CDR3 is 13 residues long. Germline CDR1 reads SGHAT; CDR2 reads FQNNGV. Trimming stripped 2 bases from V and 6 bases from J, with 11 bases between. For the CDR3, the DNA is TGTGCCAGCAGCTTAACGGGGGTGGGCGAGCAGTACTTC. It translates to CASSLTGVGEQYF.

This chain links TRBV4-3 with TRBJ2-6; tentatively, D is TRBD2 (6 bases). CDR1 and CDR2 from the germline V gene are LGHNA and YSLEER. The CDR3 has 18 amino acids. V shed 3 bases and J shed 2 bases, with 17 bases lying between them. DNA for the CDR3: TGCGCCAGCAGCCAGGAGGGACGGATTAGTGCTGGGGCCAACGTCCTGACTTTC. It translates to CASSQEGRISAGANVLTF.

The chain employs TRBV5-6 and TRBJ1-1; D remains ambiguous. This CDR3 has 17 amino acids. V gave up 0 bases and J gave up 0 bases, with 15 bases separating them. CDR1 SGHDT and CDR2 YYEEEE come from the germline V gene. This CDR3 is CASSLVISRGMNTEAFF. The DNA of the CDR3 is TGTGCCAGCAGCTTGGTGATTTCGCGGGGTATGAACACTGAAGCTTTCTTT.

This sequence joins TRBV9 and TRBJ1-2; D unresolved. V shed 4 bases and J shed 6 bases, with 13 bases lying between them. This CDR3 comprises 13 residues. Germline CDR1 reads SGDLS; CDR2 reads YYNGEE. This CDR3 is CASSPQPRDGYTF. The CDR3 DNA is TGTGCCAGCAGCCCCCAACCCCGGGATGGCTACACCTTC.

V gene TRBV28 combines with J gene TRBJ1-2, with TRBD1 identical over 7 bases. The V gene end was trimmed by 5 bases and the J gene end by 1 base; junction bases not matched to a gene: 7. The V gene's germline CDR1 is MDHEN and CDR2 SYDVKM. The CDR3 runs to 15 residues. CDR3 in amino acids: CASSKGAGVNYGYTF. The CDR3 DNA follows: TGTGCCAGCAGTAAGGGGGCGGGTGTTAACTATGGCTACACCTTC.

The V and J genes are TRBV2 and TRBJ2-7; the D gene could be TRBD1 or TRBD2 (5 bases each). V lost 6 bases, J lost 6 bases, and 18 bases lay in between. This CDR3 is built from 14 residues. Germline CDR1 is SNHLY and CDR2 is FYNNEI. The CDR3 nucleotides read TGTGCCAGCAGCCGCCTCCGGGACCTCGGCGAGCAGTACTTC. Translation: CASSRLRDLGEQYF.

This CDR3 reads CASSLALGRGGEETQYF. The CDR3 DNA reads TGCGCCAGCAGCTTGGCCTTAGGCAGGGGTGGCGAAGAGACCCAGTACTTC. This sequence joins TRBV5-1 and TRBJ2-5, with a possible D match to TRBD1 (6 bases). This CDR3 region has 17 residues. Trimming cost V 0 bases and J 3 bases, with 18 bases left between them. CDR1 and CDR2 from the germline V gene are SGHRS and YFSETQ.

The chain carries TRBV2 and TRBJ1-5, with D tentatively TRBD1 (5 bases). CDR1 is SNHLY, CDR2 FYNNEI, per germline. CDR3 length: 13 amino acids. The V end lost 7 bases, the J end lost 6 bases, and 13 bases lay between the germline ends. CDR3 amino acids: CASTEGWGQPQHF. The DNA of the CDR3 is TGTGCCAGCACTGAGGGGTGGGGTCAGCCCCAGCATTTT.

V usage is TRBV15 and J usage is TRBJ1-2; 8 bases are shared with TRBD1. Germline-derived CDR1 and CDR2 are LNHNV and YYDKDF (reference sequence). This CDR3 is built from 13 residues. V dropped 10 bases and J dropped 2; count of bases not matched to a gene: 6. The CDR3 here is CAINPGGNYGYTF. The DNA for the CDR3 is TGTGCCATCAACCCAGGGGGCAACTATGGCTACACCTTC.

V usage is TRBV2 and J usage is TRBJ2-3; the match to TRBD1 covers 10 bases. Germline V gene lookup returns CDR1 SNHLY and CDR2 FYNNEI. This CDR3 comprises 13 residues. J gave up 6 bases and V 6 bases, and 3 bases lay outside the gene matches. The CDR3 region has the DNA TGTGCCAGCAGAGAGGACAGGGGGGATACGCAGTATTTT. Residues: CASREDRGDTQYF.

The chain combines TRBV19 with TRBJ1-3, with D hard to call. This CDR3 is 14 amino acids long. Germline V lookup: CDR1 LNHDA, CDR2 SQIVND (reference sequence). The ends were cut back, 6 bases at V and 0 bases at J, with 9 bases in the middle. The CDR3 region is CASRTEYSGNTIYF. Written as DNA, the CDR3 is TGTGCCAGTAGAACGGAATACTCTGGAAACACCATATATTTT.

The chain recombines TRBV9 with TRBJ2-5; 7 bases map to TRBD1. Germline values: CDR1 SGDLS, CDR2 YYNGEE. CDR3 size: 15 residues. V lost 0 bases and J lost 5; bases outside the gene matches: 7. CDR3 in DNA: TGTGCCAGCAGCGTAGAGGGAACAGGGGTGGAGACCCAGTACTTC. Its protein is CASSVEGTGVETQYF. Using reference TRBV9 and TRBJ2-5 for the parts outside the CDR3, the full variable domain is DSGVTQTPKHLITATGQRVTLRCSPRSGDLSVYWYQQSLDQGLQFLIQYYNGEERAKGNILERFSAQQFPDLHSELNLSSLELGDSALYFCASSVEGTGVETQYFGPGTRLLVL.

The J gene is TRBJ1-2, the V gene TRBV4-2, with TRBD1 matching 11 bases. The germline V gene encodes CDR1 LGHNA and CDR2 YNFKEQ. This CDR3 contains 15 residues. The V segment lost 4 bases and the J segment 5 bases; nucleotides outside the gene matches: 6. CDR3 sequence reads: CASSRDRGGPYGYTF. The DNA for the CDR3 is TGTGCCAGCAGCCGGGACAGGGGGGGACCTTATGGCTACACCTTC.

The CDR3 nucleotides read TGTGCCAGCAGCTTTGGGAGCTCCTACGAGCAGTACTTC. Protein product: CASSFGSSYEQYF. The V call is TRBV5-4, the J call TRBJ2-7, with D perhaps matching TRBD2 (5 bases). The V end was cut by 2 bases, the J end by 0 bases, with 6 bases between. There are 13 residues in the CDR3. Looked up from germline, CDR1 is SGHNT and CDR2 is YYREEE (reference sequence).

The chain's CDR3 is CASRIQGANTEAFF. Written as DNA, the CDR3 is TGTGCCAGTAGAATCCAGGGCGCTAACACTGAAGCTTTCTTT. The V gene is TRBV19, the J gene TRBJ1-1; TRBD1 is a possible D gene (5 bases). The CDR3 runs 14 residues. With 6 bases removed from V and 2 bases from J, the gap between germline ends came to 13 bases. Germline-derived CDR1 and CDR2 are LNHDA and SQIVND (reference sequence).